The 26 T cell receptor beta chains in this list originate from one sample, sequenced in a study of molecular identifiers for immune sequencing clone quantification. TCRdb re-called the PCR reads with MiXCR, one entry per CDR3 protein. The sample consists of 80,000 to 130,000 distinct CDR3 sequences, under 40% of them appearing once. Material: naive CD8+ T cells from blood, with Jurkat cell RNA spiked in. Subset here: FACS-sorted CD8+CD4-CCR7+CD45RA+ naive T cells. All receptors come from a human donor in good health. Some libraries in this study had Jurkat cell RNA spiked in.

This chain links TRBV27 with TRBJ2-7, with a tentative D call TRBD2 (5 bases). The germline V gene has CDR1 MNHEY and CDR2 SMNVEV (reference sequence). V was cut by 9 bases and J by 2 bases, with 17 bases left in between. The CDR3 consists of 14 residues. The CDR3 region has the DNA TGTGCCAGTAGCCTCGGGGTGAGGGCCTACGAGCAGTACTTC. Translation gives CASSLGVRAYEQYF.

Concerning this clonotype itself: A read error may be the cause here, since a much bigger clone is one base away. This chain uses TRBV12-3 or TRBV12-4 with TRBJ2-3; D not certain. The CDR3 runs 13 residues. The CDR3 DNA is TGTGCCAGCAGGGGAACCTACACAAATACGCAGTATTTT. Amino acids: CASRGTYTNTQYF.

The chain couples TRBV6-1 to TRBJ1-4; 8 bases fit TRBD1. The CDR3 length is 15 residues. Trimming at V came to 3 bases and at J to 7 bases, leaving 7 bases not matched to a gene. Germline V CDR1 and CDR2: MNHNS, SASEGT. As DNA, the CDR3 is TGTGCCAGCAGTGAGATTCTCGACAGGGGTGAAAAACTGTTTTTT. It encodes CASSEILDRGEKLFF.

V gene TRBV18 combines with J gene TRBJ2-3; D perhaps matches TRBD1 (5 bases). The CDR3 totals 15 residues. The germline V gene has CDR1 KGHSH and CDR2 LQKENI. The germline V and J ends were trimmed by 3 bases and 2 bases, with 12 bases remaining between them. The CDR3 coding sequence is TGTGCCAGCTCACCTCTGACAGTCTCCACAGATACGCAGTATTTT. This translates into CASSPLTVSTDTQYF.

This clonotype was detected ten times or more. J is TRBJ2-4 and V is TRBV20-1; 13 bases agree with TRBD2. The CDR3 contains 15 residues. Looked up from germline, CDR1 is DFQATT and CDR2 is SNEGSKA (reference sequence). The trim removed 5 bases at V and 9 bases at J, leaving 10 bases unmatched. The CDR3 loop is CSADHGLAGEVIQYF. In DNA, the CDR3 is TGCAGTGCTGATCATGGACTAGCGGGAGAGGTCATTCAGTACTTC.

In its sample, this clonotype was seen a few times. At one of its ends the junction is not consistent with the germline gene, which may arise from a read error. The rearrangement uses TRBV13 and TRBJ1-1, with 7 bases lining up with TRBD1. The CDR3 extends over 13 amino acids. Germline V gene data show CDR1 as PRHDT and CDR2 as FYEKMQ (reference sequence). This chain's CDR3 is CASSLGTVTEAFF. CDR3 bases: TGTGCCAGCAGCCTAGGGACAGTCACTGAAGCTTTCTTT.

The rearrangement joins TRBV12-3 or TRBV12-4 to TRBJ2-2; D remains unclear. Trimming shortened V by 5 bases and J by 9 bases, and 7 bases separated the two germline ends. The CDR3 consists of 11 residues. CDR3 sequence reads: CASSQLRELFF. The CDR3 nucleotides are TGTGCCAGCAGTCAACTAAGGGAGCTGTTTTTT.

The V call is TRBV20-1, the J call TRBJ2-3; possibly TRBD1 or TRBD2 for D (5 bases each). Trimming pared 6 bases from V and 2 bases from J, leaving 24 bases between. This CDR3 region has 17 residues. Germline V gives CDR1 DFQATT, CDR2 SNEGSKA (reference sequence). CDR3 residues: CSAGISRGIGYTDTQYF. The CDR3 nucleotides read TGCAGTGCCGGCATTTCGAGGGGAATCGGCTACACAGATACGCAGTATTTT.

This clonotype showed up just once. Possible read error: a much larger clone is one base away. The chain employs TRBV7-8 and TRBJ2-7, with 7 bases that match TRBD2. Trimming at V came to 7 bases and at J to 4 bases, leaving 16 bases not matched to a gene. The germline CDR1 and CDR2 sequences are SGHVS and FQNEAQ. The length of the CDR3 is 16 residues. CDR3 nucleotides: TGTGCCAGCACCCTAGGGGTCCGGGGGGACGGGTACGAGCAGTACTTC. Amino acid sequence: CASTLGVRGDGYEQYF.

In this sample, this clonotype turned up a few times. This chain joins TRBV4-2 and TRBJ1-5; TRBD1 aligns across 7 bases. Germline V lookup: CDR1 LGHNA, CDR2 YNFKEQ. The CDR3 is 19 residues long. V gave up 0 bases and J gave up 2 bases; unmatched junction bases: 13. The CDR3 is CASSQDLGPGGRGNQPQHF. DNA for the CDR3: TGTGCCAGCAGCCAAGATCTGGGACCAGGGGGAAGGGGCAATCAGCCCCAGCATTTT.

Concerning this clonotype: Being one base from a much bigger clone, this may be a read error. The chain couples TRBV29-1 to TRBJ2-5; 11 bases are a match to TRBD2. Germline CDR1 SQVTM, CDR2 ANQGSEA. The V and J ends lost 1 base and 13 bases, in that order; junction bases with no gene match: 17. The CDR3 contains 16 residues. The CDR3 DNA reads TGCAGCGTTGAAGGGAAAGGGACTAGCGGAGTTCCGGCCCCGTACTTC. Its translation is CSVEGKGTSGVPAPYF.

V gene TRBV9 combines with J gene TRBJ2-3; TRBD2 matches 10 bases. The length of the CDR3 is 16 residues. The V and J ends lost 3 bases and 2 bases, in that order; junction bases with no gene match: 6. Germline V gene lookup returns CDR1 SGDLS and CDR2 YYNGEE. The CDR3 bases are TGTGCCAGCAGCGGAACTAGCGGGGCCTTCACAGATACGCAGTATTTT. Encoded protein: CASSGTSGAFTDTQYF.

This clonotype occurred many times. This chain uses TRBV14 with TRBJ2-5; D assignment may be TRBD1 or TRBD2 (5 bases each). Trimming cost V 5 bases and J 2 bases, with 9 bases left between them. The CDR3 is 13 residues long. Germline CDR1 and CDR2: SGHDN and FVKESK. The CDR3 region is CASSIWGQETQYF. In DNA form, the CDR3 reads TGTGCCAGCAGCATCTGGGGGCAAGAGACCCAGTACTTC.

This clonotype was recorded at least ten times. The genes are TRBV7-8 and TRBJ2-1; 11 bases match TRBD2. V gave up 5 bases and J gave up 5 bases; unmatched junction bases: 8. The germline CDR1 and CDR2 sequences are SGHVS and FQNEAQ. This CDR3 has 16 amino acids. This chain's CDR3 is CASSMWTSGQNNEQFF. In nucleotides, the CDR3 is TGTGCCAGCAGCATGTGGACTAGCGGGCAAAACAATGAGCAGTTCTTC.

The V call is TRBV4-1, the J call TRBJ2-1; tentative D call: TRBD2 (6 bases). Germline CDR1 MGHRA, CDR2 YSYEKL. V was cut by 1 base and J by 4 bases, with 11 bases left in between. There are 15 residues in the CDR3. The CDR3 spells CASSQVGSWYNEQFF. The CDR3 nucleotides are TGCGCCAGCAGCCAAGTCGGGAGTTGGTACAATGAGCAGTTCTTC.

This rearrangement joins TRBV7-9 to TRBJ2-5; the match to TRBD1 covers 8 bases. V was pared by 1 base and J by 4 bases, with 11 bases of the junction left unmatched. The V gene's germline CDR1 is SEHNR and CDR2 FQNEAQ (reference sequence). The CDR3 totals 17 residues. CDR3 in amino acids: CASSLVSTGAGLETQYF. The CDR3 bases are TGTGCCAGCAGCTTAGTTTCGACAGGGGCGGGCTTAGAGACCCAGTACTTC.

This clonotype was seen many times. The J gene is TRBJ2-7, the V gene TRBV10-2; no clear D. Germline CDR1 is WSHSY and CDR2 is SAAADI. V lost 5 bases and J lost 4, with 9 bases in between. CDR3 length: 12 amino acids. The CDR3 DNA reads as TGCGCCAGCAGTCCGACGGAGTACGAGCAGTACTTC. Translating it yields CASSPTEYEQYF.

This clonotype was seen many times. The chain couples TRBV10-3 to TRBJ2-7; D might be TRBD1 (5 bases). Germline CDR1 reads ENHRY; CDR2 reads SYGVKD. V lost 6 bases, J lost 2 bases, and 8 bases lay in between. This CDR3 spans 12 amino acids. CDR3: CAISGQTYEQYF. The CDR3 DNA is TGTGCCATCAGCGGACAAACCTACGAGCAGTACTTC.

Notes on this clonotype: This clone may be a read error of a much larger clone one base away. J is TRBJ2-5 and V is TRBV27, with 8 bases fitting TRBD1. The CDR3 consists of 16 residues. Germline loops: CDR1 MNHEY, CDR2 SMNVEV (reference sequence). With 5 bases clipped from V and 7 bases from J, the junction kept 15 bases outside the gene matches. The CDR3 bases are TGTGCCAGCAGTCCCTCTCTTGGACAGGGTCGAGCGACCCAGTACTTC. Its protein is CASSPSLGQGRATQYF.

In regard to this clonotype: One junction end does not reproduce the germline sequence, and a read error may be involved. This chain connects TRBV12-3 or TRBV12-4 to TRBJ2-6, with unresolved D. This CDR3 has 15 amino acids. CDR3 sequence: CASSDDFSWANVLTF. In DNA form, the CDR3 reads TGTGCCAGCAGCGACGACTTCTCTTGGGCCAACGTCCTGACTTTC.

Points on this clonotype: Just one base apart from a much larger clone, this may be a read error. V is TRBV9 and J is TRBJ2-2, with 9 bases aligning to TRBD2. Germline loops: CDR1 SGDLS, CDR2 YYNGEE. The CDR3 has 16 residues. With V trimmed by 0 bases and J by 4 bases, 4 bases remained unmatched. CDR3 residues: CASSVGLAVPTGELFF. The CDR3 region has the DNA TGTGCCAGCAGCGTAGGACTAGCGGTTCCCACCGGGGAGCTGTTTTTT.

The sample holds a few counts of this clonotype. The CDR3 protein is CASSFPNRGEETQYF. CDR3 DNA: TGTGCCAGCAGTTTTCCTAACAGGGGAGAGGAGACCCAGTACTTC. The J gene is TRBJ2-5, the V gene TRBV28; TRBD1 matches at 7 bases. CDR1 and CDR2 from the germline V gene are MDHEN and SYDVKM. Trimming removed 3 bases from V and 5 bases from J; junction bases left unmatched: 9. The CDR3 sequence is 15 residues long.

The chain is built from TRBV4-2 and TRBJ2-7; D is perhaps TRBD1 (5 bases). The CDR3 is made up of 15 amino acids. V lost 0 bases and J lost 3, with 12 bases in between. CDR1 and CDR2 from the germline V gene are LGHNA and YNFKEQ. CDR3 amino acids: CASSQEARVGYEQYF. Written as DNA, the CDR3 is TGTGCCAGCAGCCAAGAAGCCAGGGTAGGCTACGAGCAGTACTTC.

A word on this clonotype: This CDR3 is missing its conserved last phenylalanine or tryptophan, likely due to a read error. The DNA is left out, because the CDR3 cannot be placed on it with certainty; the CDR3 is given as TCRdb lists it. The genes are TRBV29-1 and TRBJ2-1. CDR1 and CDR2 from the germline V gene are SQVTM and ANQGSEA. The CDR3 is 16 amino acids in total, end residues counted. CDR3 residues: CSVETRRLGSYNEKFI.

This clonotype has only one observation. The chain combines TRBV4-1 with TRBJ1-5; TRBD1 agrees at 7 bases. The CDR3 length is 15 residues. After removal of 0 bases from V and 7 bases from J, the junction contained 6 bases not matched to a gene. CDR1 and CDR2 from the germline V gene are MGHRA and YSYEKL. The CDR3 here is CASSQDTRGDQPQHF. In DNA, the CDR3 is TGCGCCAGCAGCCAAGATACCAGGGGGGACCAGCCCCAGCATTTT.

For this clonotype: A read error may account for a junction end that differs from germline. The chain links TRBV7-7 to TRBJ2-2; maybe TRBD2 (6 bases). Germline assignment: CDR1 SSHAT and CDR2 FNYEAQ (reference sequence). This CDR3 region has 16 residues. In DNA, the CDR3 is TGTGCTAGCAGCTTAGGGGTTCGGGAGTTTGGCGGGGAGCTGTTTTTT. The encoded protein is CASSLGVREFGGELFF.